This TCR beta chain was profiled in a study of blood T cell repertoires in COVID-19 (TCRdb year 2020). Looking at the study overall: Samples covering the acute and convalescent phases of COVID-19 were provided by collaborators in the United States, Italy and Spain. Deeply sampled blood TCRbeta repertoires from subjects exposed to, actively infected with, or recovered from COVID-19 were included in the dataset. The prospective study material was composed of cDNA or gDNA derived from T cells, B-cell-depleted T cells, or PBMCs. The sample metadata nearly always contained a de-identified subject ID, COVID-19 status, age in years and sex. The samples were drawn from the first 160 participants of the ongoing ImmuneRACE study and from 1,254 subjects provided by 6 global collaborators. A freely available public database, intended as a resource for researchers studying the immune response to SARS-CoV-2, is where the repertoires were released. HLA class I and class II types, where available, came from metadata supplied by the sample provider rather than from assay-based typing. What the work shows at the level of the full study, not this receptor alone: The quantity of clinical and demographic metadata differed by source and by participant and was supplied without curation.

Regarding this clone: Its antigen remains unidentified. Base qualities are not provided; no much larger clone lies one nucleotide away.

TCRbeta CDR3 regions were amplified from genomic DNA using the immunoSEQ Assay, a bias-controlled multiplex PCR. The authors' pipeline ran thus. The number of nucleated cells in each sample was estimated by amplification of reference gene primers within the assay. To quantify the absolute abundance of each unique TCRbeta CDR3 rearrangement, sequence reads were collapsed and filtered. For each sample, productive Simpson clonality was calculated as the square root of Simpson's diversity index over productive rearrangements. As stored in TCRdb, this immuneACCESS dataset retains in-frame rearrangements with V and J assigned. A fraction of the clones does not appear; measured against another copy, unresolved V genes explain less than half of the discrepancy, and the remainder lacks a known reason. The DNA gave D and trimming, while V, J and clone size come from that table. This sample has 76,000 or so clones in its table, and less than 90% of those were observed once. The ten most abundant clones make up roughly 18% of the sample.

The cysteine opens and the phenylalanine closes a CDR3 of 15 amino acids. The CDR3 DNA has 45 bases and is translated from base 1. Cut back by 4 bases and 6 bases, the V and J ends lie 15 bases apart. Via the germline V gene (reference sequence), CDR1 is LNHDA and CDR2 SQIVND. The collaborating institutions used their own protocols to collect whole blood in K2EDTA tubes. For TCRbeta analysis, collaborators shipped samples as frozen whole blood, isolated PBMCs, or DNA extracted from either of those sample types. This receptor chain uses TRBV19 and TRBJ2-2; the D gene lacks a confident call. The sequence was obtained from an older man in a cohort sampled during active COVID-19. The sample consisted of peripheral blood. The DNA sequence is TGTGCCAGTAGTAGAGGCCAGATAATGGCCGGGGAGCTGTTTTTT. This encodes CASSRGQIMAGELFF.